The 25 T cell receptor beta chains given below trace back to one sample, sequenced in a study of TIL therapy for anti-PD-1-resistant metastatic lung cancer (dated by TCRdb to about 2021). TCR beta CDR3 regions were amplified from genomic DNA by bias-controlled multiplex PCR with the immunoSEQ v3 hsTCRB kit. The source is immuneACCESS, and TCRdb retained only in-frame sequences with V and J called. Part of the clones is not carried over; for the studies checked, unresolved V genes explain less than half of this, and the remainder is unexplained. This sample gives under 8,000 clones in total; approximately 66% of them show up just once. Clones ranked in the top ten supply around a sixth of the sample. Taken with the paper, the label for time point translates to: pre-treatment sample, taken before nivolumab and TIL therapy. The baseline tumor samples were excised metastases, mostly pleural nodules or supraclavicular lymph nodes, taken from the same resection that was used to grow TIL.

The source material was tumor tissue, sampled at baseline. The receptors were sampled from a person aged 25 to 80 with non-small cell lung cancer.

This chain links TRBV2 with TRBJ2-7, with D hard to call. The germline gives CDR1 SNHLY, CDR2 FYNNEI. Trimming removed 1 base from V and 2 bases from J, with 9 bases in between. This CDR3 is built from 14 residues. CDR3 nucleotides: TGTGCCAGCAGTGAAGAGGGCAGACCCTACGAGCAGTACTTC. Translating gives CASSEEGRPYEQYF.

The CDR3 DNA follows: TGTGCCAGCAGTCCAGGGGGCACTGCACGGGGGAACACTGAAGCTTTCTTT. This gives the protein CASSPGGTARGNTEAFF. V usage is TRBV7-9 and J usage is TRBJ1-1, with 8 bases lining up with TRBD1. V lost 6 bases and J lost 1; bases outside the gene matches: 13. The CDR3 loop spans 17 amino acids. Germline V gene data show CDR1 as SEHNR and CDR2 as FQNEAQ (reference sequence).

The J gene is TRBJ2-2, the V gene TRBV5-1; the match to TRBD2 covers 7 bases. CDR1 and CDR2 (germline): SGHRS, YFSETQ. This CDR3 has 15 amino acids. V gave up 1 base and J gave up 5 bases; unmatched junction bases: 5. The CDR3 region is CASSLPGAGTGELFF. CDR3 nucleotides: TGCGCCAGCAGCTTGCCGGGAGCGGGGACCGGGGAGCTGTTTTTT. The complete variable domain, with remaining parts taken from reference TRBV5-1 and TRBJ2-2, reads KAGVTQTPRYLIKTRGQQVTLSCSPISGHRSVSWYQQTPGQGLQFLFEYFSETQRNKGNFPGRFSGRQFSNSRSEMNVSTLELGDSALYLCASSLPGAGTGELFFGEGSRLTVL.

This clone has only a few counts. The J gene is TRBJ1-2, the V gene TRBV29-1; D gene uncertain. Germline CDR1 and CDR2: SQVTM and ANQGSEA. This CDR3 spans 13 amino acids. V was cut by 5 bases and J by 3 bases, with 13 bases left in between. CDR3 region: CSVWREMYYGYTF. The CDR3 coding sequence is TGCAGCGTTTGGAGGGAGATGTACTATGGCTACACCTTC.

This clone has a handful of counts. The chain carries TRBV15 and TRBJ2-7; the match to TRBD1 covers 7 bases. The CDR3 has 14 residues. Trimming took 1 base from V and 4 from J; bases not matched to a gene: 4. The germline V gene has CDR1 LNHNV and CDR2 YYDKDF (reference sequence). For the CDR3, the DNA is TGTGCCACCAGCAGAGGAGGGACAGTATACGAGCAGTACTTC. It translates to CATSRGGTVYEQYF.

V usage is TRBV19 and J usage is TRBJ1-3, with D possibly TRBD1 on 5 matching bases. Per germline, CDR1 LNHDA and CDR2 SQIVND (reference sequence). This CDR3 contains 13 residues. Trimming removed 4 bases from V and 4 bases from J, with 8 bases in between. The DNA of the CDR3 is TGTGCCAGTAGTAAAGACAGAGGAAACACCATATATTTT. Protein product: CASSKDRGNTIYF.

The rearrangement uses TRBV7-8 and TRBJ1-2; D uncertain. The CDR3 extends over 13 amino acids. V lost 5 bases to trimming and J lost 8 bases, with 15 bases between them. The germline V gene has CDR1 SGHVS and CDR2 FQNEAQ. CDR3 amino acids: CASSSFAGGGYTF. For the CDR3, the DNA is TGTGCCAGCAGCAGCTTCGCAGGTGGGGGCTACACCTTC. The whole variable domain, remainder taken from reference TRBV7-8 and TRBJ1-2, is GAGVSQSPRYKVAKRGQDVALRCDPISGHVSLFWYQQALGQGPEFLTYFQNEAQLDKSGLPSDRFFAERPEGSVSTLKIQRTQQEDSAVYLCASSSFAGGGYTFGSGTRLTVV.

By share, this clone ranks as medium-sized. J is TRBJ1-5 and V is TRBV7-8; 8 nucleotides match TRBD1. The CDR3 is made up of 14 amino acids. Germline V gene lookup returns CDR1 SGHVS and CDR2 FQNEAQ. The V gene end was trimmed by 4 bases and the J gene end by 9 bases; junction bases not matched to a gene: 8. The CDR3 loop reads CASSSTGVQGPQHF. The CDR3 DNA reads TGTGCCAGCAGCTCGACAGGGGTCCAGGGGCCCCAGCATTTT.

The chain carries TRBV5-1 and TRBJ2-1, with 8 bases matching TRBD2. The CDR3 runs 16 residues. The V segment lost 0 bases and the J segment 4 bases; nucleotides outside the gene matches: 6. Germline V CDR1 and CDR2: SGHRS, YFSETQ. The CDR3 loop is CASSLDGGGYYNEQFF. CDR3 nucleotides: TGCGCCAGCAGCTTGGATGGCGGGGGGTATTACAATGAGCAGTTCTTC. Together with reference TRBV5-1 and TRBJ2-1, the CDR3 gives the full variable domain: KAGVTQTPRYLIKTRGQQVTLSCSPISGHRSVSWYQQTPGQGLQFLFEYFSETQRNKGNFPGRFSGRQFSNSRSEMNVSTLELGDSALYLCASSLDGGGYYNEQFFGPGTRLTVL.

A word on this clone: Germline is not matched at one junction end, which may reflect a read error. The rearrangement uses TRBV12-3 or TRBV12-4 and TRBJ1-2, with 9 bases lining up with TRBD1. CDR3 size: 12 residues. This chain's CDR3 is CASSSDRGGHTF. The DNA of the CDR3 is TGTGCCAGCAGTTCGGACAGGGGTGGCCACACCTTC.

V usage is TRBV5-4 and J usage is TRBJ2-1, with D tentatively TRBD2 (7 bases). The germline V gene has CDR1 SGHNT and CDR2 YYREEE (reference sequence). Deletions cut 4 bases from V and 2 bases from J, with 13 bases between. This CDR3 contains 15 residues. The CDR3 is CASSPSGDTYNEQFF. The CDR3 DNA sequence: TGTGCCAGCAGCCCCAGCGGGGACACCTACAATGAGCAGTTCTTC.

V usage is TRBV28 and J usage is TRBJ2-6; no clear D. CDR3 size: 15 residues. Germline V gene sequence: CDR1 MDHEN, CDR2 SYDVKM. V shed 5 bases and J shed 1 base, with 9 bases lying between them. Here the CDR3 reads CASSLYTSGANVLTF. CDR3 nucleotides: TGTGCCAGCAGTCTCTACACTTCTGGGGCCAACGTCCTGACTTTC.

This clone showed up just once. The V and J genes are TRBV15 and TRBJ1-5; D perhaps matches TRBD1 (5 bases). Trimming removed 1 base from V and 4 bases from J, with 8 bases in between. This CDR3 region has 14 residues. Germline loops: CDR1 LNHNV, CDR2 YYDKDF (reference sequence). The CDR3 protein is CATSRGGGNQPQHF. CDR3 coding DNA: TGTGCCACCAGCAGAGGGGGCGGGAATCAGCCCCAGCATTTT.

This clone was seen only a few times. This rearrangement joins TRBV5-1 to TRBJ2-7; the match to TRBD2 covers 10 bases. The CDR3 totals 16 residues. Germline CDR1 and CDR2: SGHRS and YFSETQ. V lost 5 bases and J lost 3; bases outside the gene matches: 11. The CDR3 DNA reads TGCGCCAGCAGAGAGGGGCTAGCGGGAGTGGGCTACGAGCAGTACTTC. The encoded protein is CASREGLAGVGYEQYF.

The chain has TRBV7-6 and TRBJ2-1; the D gene is possibly TRBD1 (6 bases). The CDR3 is 14 amino acids. Germline CDR1 and CDR2: SGHVS and FNYEAQ. V lost 4 bases, J lost 8 bases, and 15 bases lay in between. CDR3 region: CASSSGLGGDEQFF. CDR3 DNA: TGTGCCAGCAGCTCGGGGCTAGGGGGTGATGAGCAGTTCTTC.

The chain carries TRBV3-1 (or the pseudogene TRBV3-2) and TRBJ1-4; D might be TRBD1 (6 bases). V was cut by 0 bases and J by 8 bases, with 16 bases left in between. The CDR3 has 16 residues. CDR1 and CDR2 (germline): LGHDT, YNNKEL (reference sequence). The CDR3 here is CASSQDSSTGLEKLFF. In nucleotides, the CDR3 is TGTGCCAGCAGCCAAGATTCCTCCACAGGGTTGGAAAAACTGTTTTTT.

The rearrangement joins TRBV5-1 to TRBJ2-3; tentatively, D is TRBD2 (6 bases). Trimming pared 4 bases from V and 0 bases from J, leaving 15 bases between. The CDR3 is 16 amino acids. Germline loops: CDR1 SGHRS, CDR2 YFSETQ. CDR3 sequence reads: CASSRGDAGSTDTQYF. CDR3 DNA: TGCGCCAGCAGCCGTGGGGACGCGGGAAGCACAGATACGCAGTATTTT. Together with reference TRBV5-1 and TRBJ2-3, the CDR3 gives the full variable domain: KAGVTQTPRYLIKTRGQQVTLSCSPISGHRSVSWYQQTPGQGLQFLFEYFSETQRNKGNFPGRFSGRQFSNSRSEMNVSTLELGDSALYLCASSRGDAGSTDTQYFGPGTRLTVL.

This clone was seen a handful of times. This sequence joins TRBV30 and TRBJ1-4; D remains unclear. CDR3 length equals 15 residues. Trimming removed 1 base at V and 8 bases at J, with 17 bases between. Germline CDR1 reads GTSNPN; CDR2 reads SVGIG (reference sequence). The CDR3 reads CAWSDRTREGEKLFF. The CDR3 DNA reads as TGTGCCTGGAGTGATAGGACCCGTGAAGGGGAAAAACTGTTTTTT.

This clone appeared a few times. The V gene is TRBV18, the J gene TRBJ2-3, with D possibly being TRBD2 (5 bases). Trimming stripped 3 bases from V and 1 base from J, with 8 bases between. This CDR3 region has 14 residues. Germline assignment: CDR1 KGHSH and CDR2 LQKENI. The CDR3: CASSPQEGTDTQYF. DNA for the CDR3: TGTGCCAGCTCACCCCAGGAGGGCACAGATACGCAGTATTTT.

The V gene is TRBV9, the J gene TRBJ2-6; tentative D call: TRBD1 (5 bases). There are 18 residues in the CDR3. Germline V gene lookup returns CDR1 SGDLS and CDR2 YYNGEE. Deletions cut 1 base from V and 3 bases from J, with 17 bases between. The DNA of the CDR3 is TGTGCCAGCAGCGTACCCCTCAAGGGGAAAGGTGGGGCCAACGTCCTGACTTTC. It yields the protein CASSVPLKGKGGANVLTF.

V gene TRBV2 combines with J gene TRBJ2-1; D is perhaps TRBD2 (6 bases). The CDR3 loop spans 17 amino acids. Trimming pared 0 bases from V and 7 bases from J, leaving 19 bases between. The germline gives CDR1 SNHLY, CDR2 FYNNEI. CDR3 amino acids: CASSEALGRDPRNEQFF. The CDR3 nucleotides are TGTGCCAGCAGTGAAGCGCTTGGGCGGGACCCCCGGAATGAGCAGTTCTTC.

This clone is categorized as large. The chain links TRBV5-1 to TRBJ2-1, with TRBD2 matching 7 bases. The CDR3 has 14 amino acids. Trimming took 4 bases from V and 5 from J; bases not matched to a gene: 6. The V gene's germline CDR1 is SGHRS and CDR2 YFSETQ. CDR3 nucleotide sequence: TGCGCCAGCAGCCCGACGGGAGGAAACAATGAGCAGTTCTTC. Translated, it gives CASSPTGGNNEQFF.

The chain has TRBV19 and TRBJ2-1; D ambiguous. This CDR3 spans 12 amino acids. Trimming shortened V by 3 bases and J by 7 bases, and 7 bases separated the two germline ends. Germline-derived CDR1 and CDR2 are LNHDA and SQIVND (reference sequence). In nucleotides, the CDR3 is TGTGCCAGTAGTATTTCGGTAAATGAGCAGTTCTTC. Translated: CASSISVNEQFF.

The V call is TRBV10-3, the J call TRBJ1-2; 7 bases line up with TRBD1. Looked up from germline, CDR1 is ENHRY and CDR2 is SYGVKD. The V gene end was trimmed by 6 bases and the J gene end by 3 bases; junction bases not matched to a gene: 10. The CDR3 consists of 15 residues. As DNA, the CDR3 is TGTGCCATCAGACCACACAGGGGAGGCGACTATGGCTACACCTTC. Amino acids: CAIRPHRGGDYGYTF.

The sample holds a few counts of this clone. The rearrangement links TRBV7-2 to TRBJ1-2; D is perhaps TRBD1 (5 bases). This CDR3 is 15 amino acids long. Trimming pared 2 bases from V and 6 bases from J, leaving 16 bases between. Germline V gene data show CDR1 as SGHTA and CDR2 as FQGNSA. The CDR3 DNA sequence: TGTGCCAGCAGCTTAAGTTTCGGGACTTCTGATGGCTACACCTTC. Its protein is CASSLSFGTSDGYTF.